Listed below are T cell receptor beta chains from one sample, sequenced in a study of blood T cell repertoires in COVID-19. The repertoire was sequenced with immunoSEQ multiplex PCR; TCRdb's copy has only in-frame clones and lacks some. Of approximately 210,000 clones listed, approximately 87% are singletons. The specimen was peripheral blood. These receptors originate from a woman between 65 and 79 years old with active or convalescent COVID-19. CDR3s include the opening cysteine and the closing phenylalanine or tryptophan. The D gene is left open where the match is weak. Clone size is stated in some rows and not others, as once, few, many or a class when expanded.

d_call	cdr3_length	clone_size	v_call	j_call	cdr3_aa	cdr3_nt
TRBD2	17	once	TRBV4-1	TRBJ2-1	CASSLNSGTTSYNEQFF	TGCGCCAGCAGCCTCAATAGCGGGACTACCTCCTACAATGAGCAGTTCTTC
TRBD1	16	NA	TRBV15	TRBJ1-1	CATSRGGTGANTEAFF	TGTGCCACCAGCAGGGGGGGGACAGGAGCGAACACTGAAGCTTTCTTT
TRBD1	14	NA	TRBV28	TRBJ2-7	CASSTGAGVWEQYF	TGTGCCAGCAGTACAGGGGCCGGGGTATGGGAGCAGTACTTC
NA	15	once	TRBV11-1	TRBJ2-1	CASSLRRALYNEQFF	TGTGCCAGCAGCTTAAGGCGGGCCCTTTACAATGAGCAGTTCTTC
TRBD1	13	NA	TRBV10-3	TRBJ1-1	CAISDTGGTEAFF	TGTGCCATCAGCGATACAGGGGGGACTGAAGCTTTCTTT
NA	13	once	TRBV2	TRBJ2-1	CASSLLYRDEQFF	TGTGCCAGCAGCCTACTCTACAGGGATGAGCAGTTCTTC
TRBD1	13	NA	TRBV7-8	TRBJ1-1	CASSWDRERSAFF	TGTGCCAGCAGCTGGGACAGGGAGAGATCAGCTTTCTTT
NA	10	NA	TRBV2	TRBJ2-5	CASRQETQYF	TGTGCCAGCCGCCAAGAGACCCAGTACTTC
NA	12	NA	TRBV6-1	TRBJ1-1	CASSEGIKRAFF	TGTGCCAGCAGTGAGGGCATAAAACGAGCTTTCTTT
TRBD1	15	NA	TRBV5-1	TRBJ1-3	CASSQGVSGGNTIYF	TGCGCCAGCAGCCAGGGGGTCTCGGGTGGAAACACCATATATTTT
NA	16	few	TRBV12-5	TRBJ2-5	CASGFGQGRGQETQYF	TGTGCTAGTGGTTTTGGCCAGGGGCGTGGACAAGAGACCCAGTACTTC
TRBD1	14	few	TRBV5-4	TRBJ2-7	CASSFDRARYEQYF	TGTGCCAGCAGCTTCGACAGGGCCCGCTACGAGCAGTACTTC
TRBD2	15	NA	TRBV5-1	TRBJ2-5	CASSTLAGGGETQYF	TGCGCCAGCAGCACCTTAGCGGGAGGGGGGGAGACCCAGTACTTC
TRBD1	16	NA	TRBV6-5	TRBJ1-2	CASSYSSGQGRDGYTF	TGTGCCAGCAGTTACTCCTCGGGACAGGGAAGGGATGGCTACACCTTC
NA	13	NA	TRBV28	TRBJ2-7	CASSLYSSYEQYF	TGTGCCAGCAGTTTATACAGTTCCTACGAGCAGTACTTC
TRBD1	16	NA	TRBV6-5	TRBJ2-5	CASSYPRQGGQETQYF	TGTGCCAGCAGTTACCCAAGACAGGGTGGGCAAGAGACCCAGTACTTC
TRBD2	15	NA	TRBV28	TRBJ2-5	CASSSSGRNGETQYF	TGTGCCAGCAGTTCCAGCGGGAGAAATGGGGAGACCCAGTACTTC
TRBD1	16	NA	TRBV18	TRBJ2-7	CASSLLQNRGFREQYF	TGTGCCAGCTCCCTCCTTCAGAACAGGGGTTTCCGCGAGCAGTACTTC
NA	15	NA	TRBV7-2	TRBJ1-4	CASSFTLVGGEKLFF	TGTGCCAGCAGCTTCACTCTAGTAGGGGGTGAAAAACTGTTTTTT
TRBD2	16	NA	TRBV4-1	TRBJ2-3	CASSQDQSGVTDTQYF	TGCGCCAGCAGCCAAGATCAGAGCGGGGTCACAGATACGCAGTATTTT
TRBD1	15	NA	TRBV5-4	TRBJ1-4	CASSLATGGNEKLFF	TGTGCCAGCAGCTTGGCGACAGGGGGAAATGAAAAACTGTTTTTT
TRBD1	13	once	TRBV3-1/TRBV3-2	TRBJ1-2	CASSLGQIWGYTF	TGTGCCAGCAGCCTGGGACAGATTTGGGGCTACACCTTC
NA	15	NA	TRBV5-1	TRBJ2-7	CASSWTGTINYEQYF	TGCGCCAGCAGCTGGACCGGGACAATCAACTACGAGCAGTACTTC
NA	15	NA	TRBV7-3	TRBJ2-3	CASSLSSGLLDTQYF	TGTGCCAGCAGCTTAAGCTCCGGACTTCTCGATACGCAGTATTTT
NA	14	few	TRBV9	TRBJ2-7	CASSVLPSIGEQYF	TGTGCCAGCAGCGTACTCCCTAGTATTGGCGAGCAGTACTTC
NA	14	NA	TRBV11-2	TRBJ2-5	CASSLVLALETQYF	TGTGCCAGCAGCTTAGTCCTAGCGTTAGAGACCCAGTACTTC
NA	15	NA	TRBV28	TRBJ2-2	CASSPSSAGTGELFF	TGTGCCAGCAGTCCTAGCTCAGCTGGGACCGGGGAGCTGTTTTTT
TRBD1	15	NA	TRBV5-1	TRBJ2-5	CASTHSTGGEETQYF	TGCGCCAGCACCCATTCGACAGGGGGCGAGGAGACCCAGTACTTC
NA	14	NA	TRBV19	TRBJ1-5	CASSLAGFNQPQHF	TGTGCCAGTAGTCTGGCAGGGTTCAATCAGCCCCAGCATTTT
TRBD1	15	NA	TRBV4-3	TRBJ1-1	CASSLEGGRGTEAFF	TGCGCCAGCAGTCTTGAAGGGGGCCGGGGGACTGAAGCTTTCTTT